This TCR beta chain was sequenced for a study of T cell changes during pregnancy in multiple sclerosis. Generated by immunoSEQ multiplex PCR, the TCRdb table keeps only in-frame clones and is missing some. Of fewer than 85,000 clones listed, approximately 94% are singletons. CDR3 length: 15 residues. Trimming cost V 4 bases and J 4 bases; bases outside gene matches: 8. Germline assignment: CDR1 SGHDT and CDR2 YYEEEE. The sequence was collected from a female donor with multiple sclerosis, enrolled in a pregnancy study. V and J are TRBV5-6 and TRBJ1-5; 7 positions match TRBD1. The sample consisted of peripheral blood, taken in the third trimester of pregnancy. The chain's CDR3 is CASSRAGGKNQPQHF. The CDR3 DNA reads TGTGCCAGCAGCCGAGCAGGGGGAAAGAATCAGCCCCAGCATTTT.